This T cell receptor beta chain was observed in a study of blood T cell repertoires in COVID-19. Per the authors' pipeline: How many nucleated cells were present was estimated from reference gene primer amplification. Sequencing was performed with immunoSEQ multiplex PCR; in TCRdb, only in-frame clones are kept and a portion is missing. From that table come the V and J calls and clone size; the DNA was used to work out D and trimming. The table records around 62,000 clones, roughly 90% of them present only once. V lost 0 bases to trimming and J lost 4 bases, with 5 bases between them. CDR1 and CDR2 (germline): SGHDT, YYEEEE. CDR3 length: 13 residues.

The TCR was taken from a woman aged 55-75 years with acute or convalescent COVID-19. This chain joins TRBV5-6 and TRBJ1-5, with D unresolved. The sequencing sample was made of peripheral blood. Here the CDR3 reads CASSLGLNQPQHF. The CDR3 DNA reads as TGTGCCAGCAGCTTGGGGCTGAATCAGCCCCAGCATTTT.